This TCR beta chain was identified in a study of cytomegalovirus exposure and HLA in healthy donors. General study points: Certain sequence variants were highly shared and formed a cluster, and this cluster was likely a sequencing artifact. V- and J-gene trimming in TCR beta was tied to a missense DCLRE1C variant by an analysis performed later. Per a prior analysis, the majority of TCR beta V segments were productive roughly 90% or roughly 30% of the time.

This clone appeared a few times. Its antigen remains unknown. Amplification used 60 Vbeta primers and 13 Jbeta primers. The assay was immunoSEQ multiplex PCR, and TCRdb's table has in-frame clones only and misses some. The top ten hold approximately 1.3% of the sample, which has 180,000 or so clones, about 9.4% seen once. This CDR3 comprises 15 residues. CDR1 and CDR2 (germline): LNHDA, SQIVND (reference sequence). The ends lost 7 bases at V and 6 bases at J; junction bases unmatched: 8. Source material: PBMCs. V is TRBV19 and J is TRBJ2-1, with 11 bases matching TRBD2. The sequence came from a woman younger than 45 in good health and CMV-seropositive. DNA of the CDR3: TGTGCCAGTACCTGGGGACTAGCGGACCTCAATGAGCAGTTCTTC. Residues: CASTWGLADLNEQFF.